This record looks at one T cell receptor (beta chain) sequence and its context. The target antigen is unknown. Germline CDR1 is MNHEY and CDR2 is SMNVEV (reference sequence). Trimming removed 8 bases from V and 7 bases from J, with 23 bases in between. CDR3 length: 16 residues. These data originate in a study of T cells in localized non-small cell lung cancer. Study-wide points: When the top 100 tumor clones were examined, a median around 58 of them also appeared in the adjacent lung, which was paired and uninvolved. Tumor trailed uninvolved adjacent lung in T cell clonality, which peaked there.

Sequencing used immunoSEQ multiplex PCR; TCRdb keeps in-frame clones, though not all of them. Of about 40,000 clones in the sample, approximately 83% are singletons; the top ten hold about 6.5%. This chain links TRBV27 with TRBJ2-2, with a weak D call TRBD2 (6 bases). Sequencing was performed on peripheral blood, taken before any cancer treatment. This receptor was taken from a man aged 40 to 69 with stage I lung adenocarcinoma. CDR3 sequence: CASFPLGAGDGGELFF. The CDR3 nucleotides read TGTGCCAGCTTCCCCTTAGGAGCGGGTGATGGCGGGGAGCTGTTTTTT.